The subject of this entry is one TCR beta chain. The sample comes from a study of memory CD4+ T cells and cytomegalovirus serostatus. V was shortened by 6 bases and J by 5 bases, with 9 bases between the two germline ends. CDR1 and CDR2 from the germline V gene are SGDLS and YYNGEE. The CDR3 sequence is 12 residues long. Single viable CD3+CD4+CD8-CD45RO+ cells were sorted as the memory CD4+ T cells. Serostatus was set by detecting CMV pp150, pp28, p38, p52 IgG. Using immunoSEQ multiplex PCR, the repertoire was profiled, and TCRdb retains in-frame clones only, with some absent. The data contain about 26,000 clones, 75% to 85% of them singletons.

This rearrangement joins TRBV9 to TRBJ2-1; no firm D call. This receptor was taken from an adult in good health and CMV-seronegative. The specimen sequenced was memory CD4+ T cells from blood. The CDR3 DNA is TGTGCCAGCAACCGACGGGACAATGAGCAGTTCTTC. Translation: CASNRRDNEQFF.